This T cell receptor (beta chain) derives from a study of metastatic and nonmetastatic thyroid tumors. All patients were treatment-naive before thyroid surgery. The CDR3 has 14 amino acids. Trimming removed 4 bases at V and 10 bases at J, with 17 bases between. Germline CDR1 SEHNR, CDR2 FQNEAQ (reference sequence). Per the authors' pipeline: What underpinned the distant-metastasis classifier for papillary thyroid cancer was the set of CDR3 differences across clinicopathological groups. MiXCR reprocessed the PCR reads for TCRdb. The V and J calls were not made by the authors but by TCRdb's processing. The table records about 85,000 clones, less than 10% of them present only once.

The TCR sequence derives from a female donor with papillary thyroid cancer or a benign thyroid nodule (not recorded which). Some clones in this sample may be carry-over from other donors' samples. Material for sequencing was blood. The rearrangement links TRBV7-9 to TRBJ1-3; D unclear. CDR3 nucleotide sequence: TGTGCCAGCAGCTCTTCAGAGGGAGGGAGGACCATATATTTT. Protein: CASSSSEGGRTIYF. Complete variable domain (other parts from reference TRBV7-9 and TRBJ1-3): DTGVSQNPRHKITKRGQNVTFRCDPISEHNRLYWYRQTLGQGPEFLTYFQNEAQLEKSRLLSDRFSAERPKGSFSTLEIQRTEQGDSAMYLCASSSSEGGRTIYFGEGSWLTVV.